The following is a T cell receptor beta chain sequence with its context. Antigen specificity is unknown. UMI-labeled 5' RACE yielded the TRB cDNA libraries. TCRdb reprocessed the 5' RACE reads and keeps a single row for each CDR3 protein, giving no DNA. This sample's clone table lists tens of thousands of distinct CDR3 sequences. The sorter processed each CD8+ T cell subset in triplicate at 300,000 cells apiece. The data derive from a study of CXCR3-negative and CXCR3-positive naive CD8 T cells. The study, taken as a whole, reports: Memory cells showed distinct TRBV-TRBJ patterns, while the two naive subsets matched. CXCR3-positive naive cells had TRB CDR3s that were more hydrophobic than CXCR3-negative naive cells had.

The CDR3 has 14 amino acids. CDR1 and CDR2 (germline): SQVTM, ANQGSEA. The sequence was obtained from a human donor in good health. Some clones in this sample may be carry-over from other donors' samples. The genes are TRBV29-1 and TRBJ2-2; as DNA is missing, the TRBD1 call by TCRdb cannot be tested. Specimen: naive CXCR3+ CD8+ T cells from blood. Subset specified: CD45RO-CCR7+CD27+CD95- naive CD8+ T cells expressing CXCR3 (TNR3+). CDR3 sequence: CSVEQGAGTGELFF.